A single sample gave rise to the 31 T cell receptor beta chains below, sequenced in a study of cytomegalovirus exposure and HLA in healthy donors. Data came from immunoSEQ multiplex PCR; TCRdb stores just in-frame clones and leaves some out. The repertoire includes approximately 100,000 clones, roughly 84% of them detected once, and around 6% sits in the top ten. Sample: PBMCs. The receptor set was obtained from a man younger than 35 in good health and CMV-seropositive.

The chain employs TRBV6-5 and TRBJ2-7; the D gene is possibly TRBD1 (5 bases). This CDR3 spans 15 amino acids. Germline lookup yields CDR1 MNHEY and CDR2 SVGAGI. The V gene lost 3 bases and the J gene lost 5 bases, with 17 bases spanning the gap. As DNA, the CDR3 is TGTGCCAGCAGTTATGGAAGGACAAGTTTAAACGAGCAGTACTTC. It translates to CASSYGRTSLNEQYF.

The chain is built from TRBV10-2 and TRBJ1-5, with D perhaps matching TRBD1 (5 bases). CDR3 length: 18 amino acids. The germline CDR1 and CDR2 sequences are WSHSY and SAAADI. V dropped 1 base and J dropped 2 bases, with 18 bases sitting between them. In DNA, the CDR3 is TGCGCCAGCAGTGAGTTTTACTCTCAGGGATGGGGCAATCAGCCCCAGCATTTT. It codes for CASSEFYSQGWGNQPQHF.

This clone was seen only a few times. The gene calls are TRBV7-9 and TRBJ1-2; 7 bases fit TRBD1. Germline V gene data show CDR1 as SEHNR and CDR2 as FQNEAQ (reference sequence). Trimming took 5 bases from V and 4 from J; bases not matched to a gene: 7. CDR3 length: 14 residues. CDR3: CASSAATGSYGYTF. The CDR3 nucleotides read TGTGCCAGCAGCGCGGCGACAGGGAGCTATGGCTACACCTTC.

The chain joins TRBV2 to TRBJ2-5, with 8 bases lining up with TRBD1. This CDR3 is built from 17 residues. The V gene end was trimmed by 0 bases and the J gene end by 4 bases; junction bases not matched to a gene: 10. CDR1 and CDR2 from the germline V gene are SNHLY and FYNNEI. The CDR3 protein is CASSEATDRGWRETQYF. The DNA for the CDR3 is TGTGCCAGCAGTGAAGCAACCGACAGGGGTTGGCGAGAGACCCAGTACTTC.

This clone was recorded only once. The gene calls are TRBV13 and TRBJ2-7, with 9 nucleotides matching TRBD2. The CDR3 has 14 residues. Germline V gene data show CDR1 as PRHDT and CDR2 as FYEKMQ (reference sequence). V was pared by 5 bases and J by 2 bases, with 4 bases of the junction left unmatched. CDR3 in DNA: TGTGCCAGCAGCGAATCTAGCGGGACCTACGAGCAGTACTTC. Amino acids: CASSESSGTYEQYF.

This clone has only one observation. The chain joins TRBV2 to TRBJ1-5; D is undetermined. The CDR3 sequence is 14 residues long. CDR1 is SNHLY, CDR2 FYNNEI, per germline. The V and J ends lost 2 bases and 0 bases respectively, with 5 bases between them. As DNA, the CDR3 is TGTGCCAGCAGTGAAATATATAGCAATCAGCCCCAGCATTTT. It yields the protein CASSEIYSNQPQHF.

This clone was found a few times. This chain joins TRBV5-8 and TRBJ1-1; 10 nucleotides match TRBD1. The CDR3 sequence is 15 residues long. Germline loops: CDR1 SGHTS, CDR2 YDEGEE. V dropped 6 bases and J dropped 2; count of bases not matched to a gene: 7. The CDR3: CASNRDRGINTEAFF. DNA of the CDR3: TGTGCCAGCAACCGGGACAGGGGAATAAACACTGAAGCTTTCTTT.

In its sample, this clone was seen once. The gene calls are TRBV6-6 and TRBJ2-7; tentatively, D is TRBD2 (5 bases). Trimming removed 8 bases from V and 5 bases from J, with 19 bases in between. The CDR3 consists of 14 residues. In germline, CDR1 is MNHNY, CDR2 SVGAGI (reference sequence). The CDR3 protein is CASRFIPEGDEQYF. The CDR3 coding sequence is TGTGCCAGCCGTTTCATTCCAGAGGGAGACGAGCAGTACTTC.

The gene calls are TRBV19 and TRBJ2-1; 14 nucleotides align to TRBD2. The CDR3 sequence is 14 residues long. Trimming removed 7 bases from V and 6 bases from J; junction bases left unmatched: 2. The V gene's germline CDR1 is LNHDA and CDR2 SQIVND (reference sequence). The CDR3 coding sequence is TGTGCCAGTACGACTAGCGGGGGGGGCAATGAGCAGTTCTTC. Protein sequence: CASTTSGGGNEQFF.

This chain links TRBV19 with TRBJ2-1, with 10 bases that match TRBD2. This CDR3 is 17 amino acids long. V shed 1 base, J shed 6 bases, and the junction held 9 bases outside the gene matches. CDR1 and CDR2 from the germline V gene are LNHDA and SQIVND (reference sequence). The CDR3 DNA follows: TGTGCCAGTAGTATAGTAAGTTGGAGCGGGAGGGGCAATGAGCAGTTCTTC. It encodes CASSIVSWSGRGNEQFF. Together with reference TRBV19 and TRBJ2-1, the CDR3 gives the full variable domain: DGGITQSPKYLFRKEGQNVTLSCEQNLNHDAMYWYRQDPGQGLRLIYYSQIVNDFQKGDIAEGYSVSREKKESFPLTVTSAQKNPTAFYLCASSIVSWSGRGNEQFFGPGTRLTVL.

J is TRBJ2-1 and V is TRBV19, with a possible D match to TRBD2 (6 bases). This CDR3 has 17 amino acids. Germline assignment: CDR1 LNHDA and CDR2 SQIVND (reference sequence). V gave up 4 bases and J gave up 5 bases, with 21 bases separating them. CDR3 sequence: CASSRTVGAGRHNEQFF. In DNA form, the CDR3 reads TGTGCCAGTAGTAGAACCGTCGGAGCGGGCCGTCACAATGAGCAGTTCTTC.

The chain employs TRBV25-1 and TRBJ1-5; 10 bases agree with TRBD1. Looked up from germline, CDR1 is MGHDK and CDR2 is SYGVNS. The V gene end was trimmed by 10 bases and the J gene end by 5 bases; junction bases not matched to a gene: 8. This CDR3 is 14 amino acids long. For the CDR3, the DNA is TGTGCCACCGCGACAGGGGGCGCGGATCAGCCCCAGCATTTT. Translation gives CATATGGADQPQHF.

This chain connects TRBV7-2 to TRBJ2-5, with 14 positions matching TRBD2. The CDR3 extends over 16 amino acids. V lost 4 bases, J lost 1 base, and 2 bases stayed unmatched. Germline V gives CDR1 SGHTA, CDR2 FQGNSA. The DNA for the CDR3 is TGTGCCAGCAGCTCAGGGACTAGCGGGGGCCAAGAGACCCAGTACTTC. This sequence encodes CASSSGTSGGQETQYF. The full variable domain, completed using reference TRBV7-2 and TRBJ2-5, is GAGVSQSPSNKVTEKGKDVELRCDPISGHTALYWYRQSLGQGLEFLIYFQGNSAPDKSGLPSDRFSAERTGGSVSTLTIQRTQQEDSAVYLCASSSGTSGGQETQYFGPGTRLLVL.

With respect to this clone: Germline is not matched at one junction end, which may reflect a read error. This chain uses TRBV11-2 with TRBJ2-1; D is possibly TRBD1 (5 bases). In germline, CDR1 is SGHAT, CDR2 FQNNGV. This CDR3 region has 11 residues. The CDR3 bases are TGTGCCAGCAGCTTAGTCCAGGGTGGGATCTTC. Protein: CASSLVQGGIF.

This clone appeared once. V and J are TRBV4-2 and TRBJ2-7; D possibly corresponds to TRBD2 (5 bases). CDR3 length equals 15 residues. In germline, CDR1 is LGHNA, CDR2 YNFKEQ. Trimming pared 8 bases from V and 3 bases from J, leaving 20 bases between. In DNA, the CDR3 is TGTGCCAGCTCAGTCCGGCTTTTTCGGGACTACGAGCAGTACTTC. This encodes CASSVRLFRDYEQYF.

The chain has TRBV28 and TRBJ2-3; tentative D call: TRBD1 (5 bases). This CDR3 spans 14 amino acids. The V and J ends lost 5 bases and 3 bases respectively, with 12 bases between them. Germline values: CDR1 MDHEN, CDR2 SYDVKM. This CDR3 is CASSTSRVTDTQYF. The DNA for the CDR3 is TGTGCCAGCAGTACCTCCAGGGTTACAGATACGCAGTATTTT.

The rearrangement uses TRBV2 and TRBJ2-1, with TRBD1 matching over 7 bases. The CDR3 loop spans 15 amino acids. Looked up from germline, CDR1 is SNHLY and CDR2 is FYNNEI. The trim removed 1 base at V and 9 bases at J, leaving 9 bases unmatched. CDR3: CASSEVARQGAEQFF. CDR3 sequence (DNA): TGTGCCAGCAGTGAAGTTGCGAGACAGGGCGCTGAGCAGTTCTTC.

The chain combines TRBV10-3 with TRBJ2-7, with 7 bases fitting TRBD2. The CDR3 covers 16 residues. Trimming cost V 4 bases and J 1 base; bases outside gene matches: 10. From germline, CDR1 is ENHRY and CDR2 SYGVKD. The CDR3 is CAISGSSGGGSYEQYF. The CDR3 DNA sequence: TGTGCCATCAGTGGTTCGTCGGGGGGAGGGTCCTACGAGCAGTACTTC.

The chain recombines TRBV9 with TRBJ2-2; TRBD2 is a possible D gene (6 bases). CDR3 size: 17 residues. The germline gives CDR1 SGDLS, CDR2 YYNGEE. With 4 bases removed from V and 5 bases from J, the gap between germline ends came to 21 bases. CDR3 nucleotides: TGTGCCAGCAGCCTACGTCCCGGGACTGCGAGGACCGGGGAGCTGTTTTTT. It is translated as CASSLRPGTARTGELFF.

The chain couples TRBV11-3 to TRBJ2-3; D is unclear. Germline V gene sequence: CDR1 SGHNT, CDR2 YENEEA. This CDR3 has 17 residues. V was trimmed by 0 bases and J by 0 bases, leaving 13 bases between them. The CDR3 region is CASSLDRVSRSTDTQYF. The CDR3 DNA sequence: TGTGCCAGCAGCTTAGATCGGGTTAGCCGGAGCACAGATACGCAGTATTTT.

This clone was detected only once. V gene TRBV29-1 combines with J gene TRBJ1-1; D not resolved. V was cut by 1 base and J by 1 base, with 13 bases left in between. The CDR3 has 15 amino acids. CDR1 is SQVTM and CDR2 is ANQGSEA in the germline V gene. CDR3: CSVEGRNRGNTEAFF. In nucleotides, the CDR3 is TGCAGCGTTGAAGGTAGAAATCGCGGGAACACTGAAGCTTTCTTT.

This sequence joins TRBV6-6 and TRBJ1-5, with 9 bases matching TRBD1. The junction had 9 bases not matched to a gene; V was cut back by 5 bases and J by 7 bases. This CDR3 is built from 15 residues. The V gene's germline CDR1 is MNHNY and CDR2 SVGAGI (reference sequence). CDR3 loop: CASSAPGQGSQPQHF. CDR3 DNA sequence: TGTGCCAGCAGTGCGCCGGGACAGGGTAGCCAGCCCCAGCATTTT.

The CDR3 is CASEPGTVTGELFF. CDR3 in DNA: TGTGCCAGCGAACCCGGGACAGTAACCGGGGAGCTGTTTTTT. The chain is built from TRBV9 and TRBJ2-2, with 7 bases aligning to TRBD1. Germline lookup yields CDR1 SGDLS and CDR2 YYNGEE. This CDR3 spans 14 amino acids. The J segment lost 5 bases and the V segment lost 7 bases, leaving 8 bases of the junction unmatched.

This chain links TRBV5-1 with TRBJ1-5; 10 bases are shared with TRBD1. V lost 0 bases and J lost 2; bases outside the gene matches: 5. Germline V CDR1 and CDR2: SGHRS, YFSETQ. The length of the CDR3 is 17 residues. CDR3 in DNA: TGCGCCAGCAGCTTGGGGACAGGGGGAGCGGGCAATCAGCCCCAGCATTTT. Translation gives CASSLGTGGAGNQPQHF.

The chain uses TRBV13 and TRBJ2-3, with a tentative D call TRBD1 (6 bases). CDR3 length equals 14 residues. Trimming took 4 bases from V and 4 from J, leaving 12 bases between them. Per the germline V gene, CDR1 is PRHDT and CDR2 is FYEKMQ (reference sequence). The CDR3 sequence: CASSSPRGADTQYF. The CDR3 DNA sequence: TGTGCCAGCAGCTCACCCAGGGGCGCAGATACGCAGTATTTT.

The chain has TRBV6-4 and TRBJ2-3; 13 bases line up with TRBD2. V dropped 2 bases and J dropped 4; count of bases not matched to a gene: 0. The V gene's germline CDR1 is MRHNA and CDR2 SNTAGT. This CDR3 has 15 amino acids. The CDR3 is CASSDTSGGADTQYF. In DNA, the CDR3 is TGTGCCAGCAGTGACACTAGCGGGGGGGCAGATACGCAGTATTTT.

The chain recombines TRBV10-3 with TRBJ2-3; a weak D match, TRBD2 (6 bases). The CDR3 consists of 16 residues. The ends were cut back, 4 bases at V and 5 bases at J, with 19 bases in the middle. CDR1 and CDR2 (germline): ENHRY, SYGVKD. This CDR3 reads CAISGRSGGVGDTQYF. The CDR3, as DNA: TGTGCCATCAGTGGACGTAGCGGAGGGGTCGGAGATACGCAGTATTTT.

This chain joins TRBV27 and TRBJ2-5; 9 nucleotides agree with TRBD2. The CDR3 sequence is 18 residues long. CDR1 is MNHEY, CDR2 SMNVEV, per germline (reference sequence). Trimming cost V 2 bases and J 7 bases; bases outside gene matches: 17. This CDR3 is CASSLQSGGAGGPGTQYF. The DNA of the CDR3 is TGTGCCAGCAGTTTACAGTCTGGGGGGGCGGGAGGGCCTGGGACCCAGTACTTC.

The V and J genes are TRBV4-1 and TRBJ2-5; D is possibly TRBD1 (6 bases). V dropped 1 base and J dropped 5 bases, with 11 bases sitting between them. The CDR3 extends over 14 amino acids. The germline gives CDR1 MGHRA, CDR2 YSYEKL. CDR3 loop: CASSQAPGHETQYF. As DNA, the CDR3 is TGCGCCAGCAGCCAAGCTCCGGGACATGAGACCCAGTACTTC.

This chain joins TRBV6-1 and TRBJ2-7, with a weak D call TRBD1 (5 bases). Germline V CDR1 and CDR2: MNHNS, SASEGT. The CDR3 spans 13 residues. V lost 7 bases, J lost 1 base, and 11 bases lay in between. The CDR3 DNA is TGTGCCAGCAATACAGGCCATTCCTACGAGCAGTACTTC. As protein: CASNTGHSYEQYF.

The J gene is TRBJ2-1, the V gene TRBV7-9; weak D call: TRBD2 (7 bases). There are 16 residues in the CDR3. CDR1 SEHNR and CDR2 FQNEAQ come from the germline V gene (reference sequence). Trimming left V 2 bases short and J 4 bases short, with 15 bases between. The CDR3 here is CASSLSGGGPYNEQFF. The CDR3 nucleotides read TGTGCCAGCAGCTTATCGGGCGGGGGCCCTTACAATGAGCAGTTCTTC.